Sequencing of this T cell receptor beta chain was carried out in a study of T cell repertoires in cytomegalovirus infection. Study observations and caveats: HLA-C-restricted CMV clonotypes gave the most frequent clonotype in two of eight donors.

Each CDR3 protein gets one entry after TCRdb re-called the reads with MiXCR. The table has under 350,000 distinct CDR3 sequences, less than 25% seen once; the top ten hold approximately 20%. V trimming: 0 bases; J trimming: 4 bases; junction bases outside the gene matches: 17. From germline, CDR1 is SGHAT and CDR2 FQNNGV. This CDR3 is built from 20 residues. This clonotype was counted a few times. As yet, its antigen is unknown. Material: cultured PBMCs, obtained from culture after CMV antigen stimulation. The receptor's source is a human donor in good health (CMV status not recorded). Some clones in this sample may be carry-over from other donors' samples. The V call is TRBV11-2, the J call TRBJ2-1; TRBD2 aligns across 8 bases. The CDR3 loop is CASSLDLSGGRPFGYNEQFF. CDR3 nucleotide sequence: TGTGCCAGCAGCTTAGATCTCTCTGGCGGGAGGCCTTTTGGGTACAATGAGCAGTTCTTC.